The rows below give T cell receptor beta chains drawn from one sample of a study of blood T cell repertoires in COVID-19. Generated by immunoSEQ multiplex PCR, the TCRdb table keeps only in-frame clones and is missing some. The profile covers 280,000 or so clones, with 70% to 90% appearing a single time and about 9.8% taken by the ten largest. The specimen sequenced was peripheral blood. These receptors were obtained from a young man with active or convalescent COVID-19. Both conserved end residues are part of each CDR3. Each record gives: J gene, clone size, D gene, V gene, CDR3 protein, CDR3 DNA. The D gene is left open where the match is weak. Size tells how often a clone was seen (once, few, many) or the class of an expanded clone, and some rows leave it out.

>TRBJ2-2|-|TRBD2|TRBV2
CASLLSSGRLGELFF
TGTGCCAGCCTTTTATCTAGCGGGAGACTGGGGGAGCTGTTTTTT
>TRBJ2-5|once|-|TRBV5-6
CASSLGATAGGETQYF
TGTGCCAGCAGCTTGGGGGCGACAGCGGGCGGAGAGACCCAGTACTTC
>TRBJ1-1|-|-|TRBV7-2
CASSSPGLALSEAFF
TGTGCCAGCAGCTCTCCGGGACTCGCTTTATCTGAAGCTTTCTTT
>TRBJ2-2|-|TRBD1|TRBV9
CASRTGSAGELFF
TGTGCCAGCAGGACAGGGTCTGCCGGGGAGCTGTTTTTT
>TRBJ2-7|once|TRBD1|TRBV27
CASSLLGQGWVEQYF
TGTGCCAGCAGTTTACTGGGACAGGGTTGGGTCGAGCAGTACTTC
>TRBJ2-1|-|-|TRBV5-1
CASTRGGGNDEQFF
TGCGCCAGCACCCGTGGTGGAGGGAACGATGAGCAGTTCTTC
>TRBJ1-6|once|-|TRBV27
CASSFSSYNSPLHF
TGTGCCAGCAGTTTTAGCTCCTATAATTCACCCCTCCACTTT
>TRBJ2-3|-|TRBD2|TRBV6-5
CASRDPGGSTDTQYF
TGTGCCAGCAGGGATCCCGGGGGGAGCACAGATACGCAGTATTTT
>TRBJ2-2|once|-|TRBV19
CASSTGRGPGELFF
TGTGCCAGTAGTACGGGTAGGGGTCCCGGGGAGCTGTTTTTT
>TRBJ1-5|few|-|TRBV27
CASSIARGLTQPQHF
TGTGCCAGCAGTATCGCTAGGGGCCTGACTCAGCCCCAGCATTTT
>TRBJ1-5|-|-|TRBV15
CATSRDSGNQPQHF
TGTGCCACCAGCAGAGATTCAGGCAATCAGCCCCAGCATTTT
>TRBJ2-5|-|TRBD2|TRBV11-2
CASRTPAGGETQYF
TGTGCCAGCAGGACTCCAGCGGGGGGGGAGACCCAGTACTTC
>TRBJ1-2|-|-|TRBV12-3/TRBV12-4
CASSFSGGGYTF
TGTGCCAGCAGTTTTTCCGGGGGTGGCTACACCTTC